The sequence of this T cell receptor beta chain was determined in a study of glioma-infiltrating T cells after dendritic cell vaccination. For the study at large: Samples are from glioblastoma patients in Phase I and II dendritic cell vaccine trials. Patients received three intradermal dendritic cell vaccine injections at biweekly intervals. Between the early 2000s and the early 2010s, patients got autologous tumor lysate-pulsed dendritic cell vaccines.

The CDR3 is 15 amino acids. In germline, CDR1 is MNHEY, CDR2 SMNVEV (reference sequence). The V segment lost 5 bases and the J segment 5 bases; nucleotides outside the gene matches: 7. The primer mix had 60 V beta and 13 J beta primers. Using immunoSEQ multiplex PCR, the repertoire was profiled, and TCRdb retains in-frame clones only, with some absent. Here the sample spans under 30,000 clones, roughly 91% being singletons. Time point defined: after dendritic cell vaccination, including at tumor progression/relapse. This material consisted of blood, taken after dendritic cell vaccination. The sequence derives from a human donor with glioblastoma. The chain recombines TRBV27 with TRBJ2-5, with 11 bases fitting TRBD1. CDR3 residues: CASSLGQGAKETQYF. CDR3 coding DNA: TGTGCCAGCAGTCTCGGACAGGGGGCTAAGGAGACCCAGTACTTC.